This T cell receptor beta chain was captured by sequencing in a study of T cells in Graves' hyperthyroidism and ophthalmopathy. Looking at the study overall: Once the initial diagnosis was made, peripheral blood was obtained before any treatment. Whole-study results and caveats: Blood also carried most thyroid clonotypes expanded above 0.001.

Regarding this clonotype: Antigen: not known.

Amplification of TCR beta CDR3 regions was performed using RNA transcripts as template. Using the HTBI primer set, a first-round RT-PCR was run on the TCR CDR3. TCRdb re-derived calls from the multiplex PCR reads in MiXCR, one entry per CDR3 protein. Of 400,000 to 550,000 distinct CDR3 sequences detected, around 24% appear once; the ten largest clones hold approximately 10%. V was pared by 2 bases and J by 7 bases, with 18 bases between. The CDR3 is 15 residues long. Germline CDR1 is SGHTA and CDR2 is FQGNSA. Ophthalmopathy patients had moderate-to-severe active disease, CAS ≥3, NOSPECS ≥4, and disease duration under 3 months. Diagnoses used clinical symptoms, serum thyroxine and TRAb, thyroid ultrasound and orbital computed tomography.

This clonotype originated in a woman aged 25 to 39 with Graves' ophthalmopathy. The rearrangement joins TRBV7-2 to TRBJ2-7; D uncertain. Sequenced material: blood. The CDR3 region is CASSLSSVATREQYV. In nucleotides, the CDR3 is TGTGCCAGCAGCTTATCGTCTGTTGCAACGAGGGAGCAGTACGTC.